The 19 T cell receptor beta chains listed next were all sequenced from one sample in a study of STAT3 mutations in large granular lymphocyte leukemia. These receptors have no known antigen. Sequencing was performed with immunoSEQ multiplex PCR; in TCRdb, only in-frame clones are kept and a portion is missing. The table records about 10,000 clones, about 52% of them present only once. Study-wide results and caveats: In T-cell large granular lymphocyte leukemia, about half of patients showed multiple immunodominant subclonotypes.

Sequenced input: peripheral blood mononuclear cells. These receptors came from a boy younger than 18 with T-cell large granular lymphocyte leukemia. Some clones in this sample may be carry-over from other donors' samples.

The chain uses TRBV27 and TRBJ1-1, with D uncertain. The V and J ends lost 5 bases and 5 bases respectively, with 18 bases between them. In germline, CDR1 is MNHEY, CDR2 SMNVEV (reference sequence). CDR3 length equals 15 residues. CDR3 sequence: CASSPLRTGKTEAFF. DNA for the CDR3: TGTGCCAGCAGTCCACTTCGGACTGGAAAAACTGAAGCTTTCTTT.

The chain combines TRBV5-4 with TRBJ1-3; no firm D call. Trimming took off 0 bases at V and 2 bases at J, with 9 bases between the two ends. The CDR3 has 15 amino acids. CDR1 and CDR2 (germline): SGHNT, YYREEE (reference sequence). In nucleotides, the CDR3 is TGTGCCAGCAGCTTGGTGGCAGGAGCTGGAAACACCATATATTTT. Its protein product is CASSLVAGAGNTIYF. Full variable domain (rest looked up from reference TRBV5-4 and TRBJ1-3): ETGVTQSPTHLIKTRGQQVTLRCSSQSGHNTVSWYQQALGQGPQFIFQYYREEENGRGNFPPRFSGLQFPNYSSELNVNALELDDSALYLCASSLVAGAGNTIYFGEGSWLTVV.

The V call is TRBV5-1, the J call TRBJ2-3; D is ambiguous. Germline lookup yields CDR1 SGHRS and CDR2 YFSETQ. Trimming took 2 bases from V and 2 from J, leaving 9 bases between them. The CDR3 length is 14 residues. CDR3 sequence: CASSFSSPTDTQYF. The CDR3 nucleotides read TGCGCCAGCAGCTTTAGCTCGCCCACAGATACGCAGTATTTT.

V and J are TRBV10-2 and TRBJ1-1, with 10 nucleotides matching TRBD1. Trimming cost V 6 bases and J 7 bases; bases outside gene matches: 11. There are 15 residues in the CDR3. Germline CDR1 WSHSY, CDR2 SAAADI. CDR3 DNA: TGCGCCAGCAGGGCAGGGACAGGGGCAGATTTTGAAGCTTTCTTT. Its translation is CASRAGTGADFEAFF.

The J gene is TRBJ2-1, the V gene TRBV5-1; 9 bases agree with TRBD2. The germline V gene encodes CDR1 SGHRS and CDR2 YFSETQ. This CDR3 is built from 16 residues. V lost 1 base to trimming and J lost 7 bases; unmatched junction nucleotides: 9. CDR3 sequence reads: CASSLSARGGQNEQFF. In nucleotides, the CDR3 is TGCGCCAGCAGCTTGTCTGCGCGGGGGGGACAGAATGAGCAGTTCTTC.

The rearrangement links TRBV6-6 to TRBJ1-5; unclear D gene. CDR3 size: 13 residues. The V gene's germline CDR1 is MNHNY and CDR2 SVGAGI (reference sequence). V lost 7 bases and J 4 bases, leaving 11 bases between the germline ends. CDR3 bases: TGTGCCAGCACCCAATTGGGTAATCAGCCCCAGCATTTT. It encodes CASTQLGNQPQHF.

The chain has TRBV18 and TRBJ1-1; a weak D match, TRBD1 (5 bases). Germline values: CDR1 KGHSH, CDR2 LQKENI. V lost 0 bases and J lost 0, with 8 bases in between. The CDR3 spans 15 residues. Here the CDR3 DNA reads TGTGCCAGCTCACCACCCGGACACCTGAACACTGAAGCTTTCTTT. Protein product: CASSPPGHLNTEAFF.

The rearrangement joins TRBV2 to TRBJ2-3, with unresolved D. Trimming stripped 1 base from V and 4 bases from J, with 9 bases between. The CDR3 extends over 14 amino acids. Germline V gene lookup returns CDR1 SNHLY and CDR2 FYNNEI. CDR3 DNA: TGTGCCAGCAGTGAAGAAGGTGGACCAGATACGCAGTATTTT. This gives the protein CASSEEGGPDTQYF.

This chain joins TRBV2 and TRBJ2-7; D remains unclear. V lost 6 bases, J lost 0 bases, and 6 bases lay in between. Germline V lookup: CDR1 SNHLY, CDR2 FYNNEI. The CDR3 runs 12 residues. The DNA for the CDR3 is TGTGCCAGCAGCCTGAGCTCCTACGAGCAGTACTTC. Translation gives CASSLSSYEQYF. Combining the CDR3 with reference TRBV2 and TRBJ2-7 gives the whole variable domain EPEVTQTPSHQVTQMGQEVILRCVPISNHLYFYWYRQILGQKVEFLVSFYNNEISEKSEIFDDQFSVERPDGSNFTLKIRSTKLEDSAMYFCASSLSSYEQYFGPGTRLTVT.

This chain uses TRBV5-4 with TRBJ1-4, with a weak D call TRBD1 (5 bases). The V end lost 1 base, the J end lost 3 bases, and 7 bases lay between the germline ends. This CDR3 spans 14 amino acids. Germline CDR1 is SGHNT and CDR2 is YYREEE (reference sequence). In nucleotides, the CDR3 is TGTGCCAGCAGCTTGCCAGGGTCTAATGAAAAACTGTTTTTT. The encoded protein is CASSLPGSNEKLFF.

The gene calls are TRBV5-1 and TRBJ2-5; D gene uncertain. Germline loops: CDR1 SGHRS, CDR2 YFSETQ. This CDR3 is built from 13 residues. The V end was cut by 2 bases, the J end by 4 bases, with 9 bases between. CDR3 sequence reads: CASSFIVAETQYF. CDR3 DNA: TGCGCCAGCAGCTTTATCGTCGCAGAGACCCAGTACTTC.

This chain's CDR3 is CASSPDSYSYEQYF. CDR3 nucleotides: TGTGCCAGCAGCCCCGACTCCTACTCCTACGAGCAGTACTTC. The rearrangement uses TRBV5-4 and TRBJ2-7; D gene uncertain. Germline V gives CDR1 SGHNT, CDR2 YYREEE (reference sequence). Trimming stripped 4 bases from V and 0 bases from J, with 11 bases between. This CDR3 spans 14 amino acids.

This clone has a handful of counts. This sequence joins TRBV7-9 and TRBJ2-7; either TRBD1 or TRBD2 may supply D (5 bases each). The CDR3 covers 14 residues. Trimming stripped 3 bases from V and 2 bases from J, with 11 bases between. Germline V gene sequence: CDR1 SEHNR, CDR2 FQNEAQ (reference sequence). The CDR3 nucleotides are TGTGCCAGCAGCTTTTTTCGGGGCCCCTACGAGCAGTACTTC. Translation: CASSFFRGPYEQYF.

This clone was found a few times. V is TRBV5-4 and J is TRBJ1-2; maybe TRBD1 (6 bases). Germline V gene data show CDR1 as SGHNT and CDR2 as YYREEE (reference sequence). Trimming pared 4 bases from V and 3 bases from J, leaving 16 bases between. The CDR3 is 15 amino acids. For the CDR3, the DNA is TGTGCCAGCAGCCACTCACAGGGAACCTACTATGGCTACACCTTC. Its translation is CASSHSQGTYYGYTF.

The chain recombines TRBV12-5 with TRBJ1-1; D is unclear. The V gene lost 1 base and the J gene lost 6 bases, with 15 bases spanning the gap. The CDR3 has 15 amino acids. Germline V gene sequence: CDR1 LGHNT, CDR2 FRNRAP. This CDR3 reads CASGLDAPRVAEAFF. CDR3 coding DNA: TGTGCTAGTGGTTTGGACGCCCCGAGGGTCGCTGAAGCTTTCTTT.

V gene TRBV29-1 combines with J gene TRBJ2-7; no clear D. This CDR3 is built from 13 residues. V was shortened by 5 bases and J by 4 bases, with 15 bases between the two germline ends. Germline CDR1 SQVTM, CDR2 ANQGSEA. The CDR3 sequence: CSVRTSVRYEQYF. DNA of the CDR3: TGCAGCGTTCGGACCTCCGTGAGGTACGAGCAGTACTTC.

The V and J genes are TRBV7-9 and TRBJ1-2; 8 bases fit TRBD1. The CDR3 is 12 residues long. Looked up from germline, CDR1 is SEHNR and CDR2 is FQNEAQ (reference sequence). J lost 6 bases, V lost 4 bases, and 1 base had no gene match. Here the CDR3 DNA reads TGTGCCAGCAGCTCCAGGGGGCATGGCTACACCTTC. This sequence encodes CASSSRGHGYTF.

The V and J genes are TRBV18 and TRBJ2-7; D may match TRBD1 or TRBD2 (5 bases each). Germline CDR1 and CDR2: KGHSH and LQKENI. Trimming pared 3 bases from V and 4 bases from J, leaving 13 bases between. The CDR3 runs 14 residues. CDR3 sequence: CASSPGVGGYEQYF. In DNA, the CDR3 is TGTGCCAGCTCACCTGGGGTTGGGGGTTACGAGCAGTACTTC.

This clone is a singleton in its sample. The rearrangement uses TRBV30 and TRBJ2-1, with TRBD2 as a possible D gene (5 bases). This CDR3 has 17 amino acids. Looked up from germline, CDR1 is GTSNPN and CDR2 is SVGIG (reference sequence). The V end lost 2 bases, the J end lost 5 bases, and 22 bases lay between the germline ends. The CDR3 nucleotides are TGTGCCTGGAGTTATTTCTATGGAGGACGGGTAAACAATGAGCAGTTCTTC. Amino acids: CAWSYFYGGRVNNEQFF.